The 29 T cell receptor beta chains presented below share a single source sample, sequenced in a study of beta chain features in type 1 diabetes. The study's findings and limits: For Type 1 diabetes patients, all four CD4+ subsets carried TCRB CDR3s that were moderately but significantly shorter.

Expressed TCRB transcripts were sequenced because the isolated RNA had all been reverse transcribed beforehand. The repertoire was sequenced with immunoSEQ multiplex PCR; TCRdb's copy has only in-frame clones and lacks some. Counted here are more than 300,000 clones, 8.5% to 10% occurring once; the ten biggest clones make up roughly 0.6%. Antigens of these TCRs are unknown. The sample comprised central memory CD4+ T cells from blood. The origin of the receptors is a man under 40 with type 1 diabetes.

The chain carries TRBV28 and TRBJ1-2, with unresolved D. The germline gives CDR1 MDHEN, CDR2 SYDVKM. CDR3 length: 13 residues. V was cut by 4 bases and J by 4 bases, with 10 bases left in between. The CDR3 DNA follows: TGTGCCAGCAGTTCCTCTATGGCCTATGGCTACACCTTC. Its translation: CASSSSMAYGYTF.

The chain joins TRBV5-5 to TRBJ2-5, with D unclear. Trimming shortened V by 0 bases and J by 11 bases, and 14 bases separated the two germline ends. Germline V lookup: CDR1 SGHKS, CDR2 YYEKEE (reference sequence). The CDR3 is 13 residues long. The CDR3 region is CASSLAGLRAQYF. The DNA of the CDR3 is TGTGCCAGCAGCTTGGCCGGGCTTCGGGCGCAGTACTTC.

Only a few counts were recorded for this clone. The chain is built from TRBV2 and TRBJ2-5; D might be TRBD1 or TRBD2, each matching 5 bases. Germline-derived CDR1 and CDR2 are SNHLY and FYNNEI. Trimming left V 8 bases short and J 0 bases short, with 13 bases between. The CDR3 length is 14 residues. Here the CDR3 reads CASGIRGHQETQYF. CDR3 sequence (DNA): TGTGCCAGCGGCATACGGGGCCACCAAGAGACCCAGTACTTC.

The chain recombines TRBV7-3 with TRBJ2-3, with D hard to call. Per the germline V gene, CDR1 is SGHTA and CDR2 is FQGTGA. V was pared by 5 bases and J by 4 bases, with 7 bases between. CDR3 length equals 12 residues. The DNA for the CDR3 is TGTGCCAGCAGCGGGATCGCAGATACGCAGTATTTT. Amino acids: CASSGIADTQYF.

This clone showed up just a few times. V and J are TRBV27 and TRBJ1-2, with unresolved D. V was shortened by 3 bases and J by 10 bases, with 18 bases between the two germline ends. From germline, CDR1 is MNHEY and CDR2 SMNVEV (reference sequence). The CDR3 is made up of 14 amino acids. CDR3 sequence: CASSLRRGQAFYTF. DNA of the CDR3: TGTGCCAGCAGTTTGCGTCGTGGGCAGGCCTTCTACACCTTC.

In its sample, this clone was seen many times. This chain connects TRBV7-9 to TRBJ1-4; D is unclear. The CDR3 consists of 13 residues. Germline CDR1 and CDR2: SEHNR and FQNEAQ (reference sequence). V was trimmed by 1 base and J by 8 bases, leaving 8 bases between them. The CDR3 bases are TGTGCCAGCAGCTTAGGGACGGAAGAAAAACTGTTTTTT. Encoded protein: CASSLGTEEKLFF.

DNA of the CDR3: TGTGCCAGCAGTTTGAACAATCAGCCCCAGCATTTT. The encoded protein is CASSLNNQPQHF. The chain employs TRBV6-5 and TRBJ1-5; D is uncertain. From germline, CDR1 is MNHEY and CDR2 SVGAGI. This CDR3 is 12 amino acids long. The ends were cut back, 4 bases at V and 3 bases at J, with 4 bases in the middle.

The table lists this clone with a few counts. The CDR3 coding sequence is TGTGCCAGCAGCCCCGATAGCGGGAGATCGGAGACCCAGTACTTC. This sequence encodes CASSPDSGRSETQYF. The V call is TRBV6-6, the J call TRBJ2-5, with 9 bases aligning to TRBD2. The CDR3 runs 15 residues. Per the germline V gene, CDR1 is MNHNY and CDR2 is SVGAGI (reference sequence). V lost 6 bases and J lost 5; bases outside the gene matches: 10.

There are a few counts of this clone. The chain employs TRBV7-9 and TRBJ2-7; D may be TRBD1 or TRBD2 (5 bases each). V was cut by 5 bases and J by 4 bases, with 15 bases left in between. In germline, CDR1 is SEHNR, CDR2 FQNEAQ (reference sequence). This CDR3 spans 14 amino acids. CDR3: CASSQADTAYEQYF. CDR3 in DNA: TGTGCCAGCAGCCAAGCGGACACCGCTTACGAGCAGTACTTC.

The count of this clone is one. One end of the junction does not line up with germline, which may come from a read error. In DNA, the CDR3 is TGTGCCAGCCCACCTAGCTCTGGGGCCAACGTCCTGACTTTC. As protein: CASPPSSGANVLTF. V gene TRBV18 combines with J gene TRBJ2-6; D gene unclear. The CDR3 is made up of 14 amino acids. In germline, CDR1 is KGHSH, CDR2 LQKENI.

This chain links TRBV30 with TRBJ2-1; 7 nucleotides align to TRBD2. Germline trimming cut 0 bases from V and 0 bases from J; bases unmatched to any gene: 5. The CDR3 is 16 amino acids. From germline, CDR1 is GTSNPN and CDR2 SVGIG (reference sequence). The CDR3 spells CAWSVRWEGSYNEQFF. In DNA form, the CDR3 reads TGTGCCTGGAGTGTAAGGTGGGAGGGCTCCTACAATGAGCAGTTCTTC.

The V call is TRBV7-6, the J call TRBJ1-3; D is unresolved. The V gene lost 1 base and the J gene lost 0 bases, with 7 bases spanning the gap. Germline CDR1 reads SGHVS; CDR2 reads FNYEAQ. This CDR3 is 15 amino acids long. This CDR3 reads CASSLGPISGNTIYF. The CDR3 region has the DNA TGTGCCAGCAGCTTAGGGCCGATCTCTGGAAACACCATATATTTT.

The V and J genes are TRBV30 and TRBJ2-1; a weak D match, TRBD2 (6 bases). Germline V gene lookup returns CDR1 GTSNPN and CDR2 SVGIG (reference sequence). The CDR3 has 14 amino acids. Between the trimmed V and J ends, which lost 6 bases and 4 bases, there was a span of 16 bases. This CDR3 reads CACLRGKVYNEQFF. The CDR3 DNA reads TGTGCCTGCCTTCGGGGGAAGGTGTACAATGAGCAGTTCTTC. The full variable domain, its missing parts supplied by reference TRBV30 and TRBJ2-1, is SQTIHQWPATLVQPVGSPLSLECTVEGTSNPNLYWYRQAAGRGLQLLFYSVGIGQISSEVPQNLSASRPQDRQFILSSKKLLLSDSGFYLCACLRGKVYNEQFFGPGTRLTVL.

The gene calls are TRBV6-1 and TRBJ2-7; 7 bases match TRBD2. V trimming: 8 bases; J trimming: 0 bases; junction bases outside the gene matches: 10. Germline lookup yields CDR1 MNHNS and CDR2 SASEGT. This CDR3 region has 15 residues. CDR3 region: CASYRASGTSYEQYF. The CDR3, as DNA: TGTGCCAGCTACCGGGCTAGCGGAACCTCCTACGAGCAGTACTTC.

This chain uses TRBV19 with TRBJ2-1, with 7 bases lining up with TRBD2. Unmatched junction bases numbered 4, after V lost 5 bases and J lost 0 bases. CDR1 and CDR2 (germline): LNHDA, SQIVND (reference sequence). This CDR3 spans 15 amino acids. The CDR3 DNA sequence: TGTGCCAGTAGTGTAGCGGGCAGCTCCTACAATGAGCAGTTCTTC. It yields the protein CASSVAGSSYNEQFF.

Only a few counts were recorded for this clone. This chain uses TRBV11-2 with TRBJ2-2, with D perhaps matching TRBD1 (7 bases). The V gene's germline CDR1 is SGHAT and CDR2 FQNNGV. The CDR3 is 17 amino acids. Trimming took 1 base from V and 4 from J, leaving 16 bases between them. The CDR3 loop reads CASSLVRSGGTTGELFF. The CDR3 DNA reads as TGTGCCAGCAGCTTAGTAAGGTCAGGGGGGACCACCGGGGAGCTGTTTTTT.

The CDR3 DNA follows: TGTGCCAGCAGCCCATCAAGTGACAGGGTTGAAGCTTTCTTT. It codes for CASSPSSDRVEAFF. This chain joins TRBV7-8 and TRBJ1-1; 7 nucleotides agree with TRBD1. CDR1 and CDR2 from the germline V gene are SGHVS and FQNEAQ. The CDR3 contains 14 residues. Trimming at V came to 5 bases and at J to 7 bases, leaving 10 bases not matched to a gene.

CDR3 DNA: TGTGCCAGCAGCGAAGCGGTGACCAATCAGCCCCAGCATTTT. It is translated as CASSEAVTNQPQHF. The chain uses TRBV28 and TRBJ1-5; D remains unclear. V lost 6 bases and J lost 3, with 12 bases in between. The germline gives CDR1 MDHEN, CDR2 SYDVKM. The CDR3 extends over 14 amino acids. The entire variable domain, with the rest obtained from reference TRBV28 and TRBJ1-5, is as follows: DVKVTQSSRYLVKRTGEKVFLECVQDMDHENMFWYRQDPGLGLRLIYFSYDVKMKEKGDIPEGYSVSREKKERFSLILESASTNQTSMYLCASSEAVTNQPQHFGDGTRLSIL.

This chain uses TRBV5-4 with TRBJ2-5, with TRBD2 identical over 11 bases. The better agreement between TRBJ2-7 and the DNA end casts doubt on the J call. This CDR3 has 15 amino acids. CDR1 is SGHNT, CDR2 YYREEE, per germline (reference sequence). The CDR3 spells CASSLGTSGTIEQYF. The CDR3 nucleotides are TGTGCCAGCAGCCTGGGGACTAGCGGAACTATCGAGCAGTACTTC.

The chain couples TRBV29-1 to TRBJ1-1; perhaps TRBD1 as D (5 bases). Germline V CDR1 and CDR2: SQVTM, ANQGSEA. Trimming took off 2 bases at V and 1 base at J, with 17 bases between the two ends. The CDR3 runs 16 residues. DNA of the CDR3: TGCAGCGTTGAACCCCCGGGGGGGACCAGGAACACTGAAGCTTTCTTT. The encoded protein is CSVEPPGGTRNTEAFF.

This clone was recorded a few times. CDR3 loop: CAGEREGAKNIQYF. DNA of the CDR3: TGTGCCGGAGAGCGGGAGGGTGCCAAAAACATTCAGTACTTC. The V gene is TRBV30, the J gene TRBJ2-7; TRBD2 matches at 10 bases. The DNA end lines up better with TRBJ2-4; the J call may be wrong. CDR1 is GTSNPN, CDR2 SVGIG, per germline (reference sequence). This CDR3 is 14 amino acids long.

The rearrangement joins TRBV14 to TRBJ1-1; D possibly corresponds to TRBD1 (5 bases). V was pared by 3 bases and J by 11 bases, with 16 bases between. Per the germline V gene, CDR1 is SGHDN and CDR2 is FVKESK. CDR3 length: 13 amino acids. The chain's CDR3 is CASSQSIRVRAFF. CDR3 coding DNA: TGTGCCAGCAGCCAGAGCATCAGGGTTCGGGCTTTCTTT.

The gene calls are TRBV6-6 and TRBJ1-1; D is unresolved. CDR1 and CDR2 from the germline V gene are MNHNY and SVGAGI (reference sequence). V gave up 2 bases and J gave up 3 bases, with 4 bases separating them. The CDR3 extends over 12 amino acids. CDR3 nucleotide sequence: TGTGCCAGCAGTTACCCTTACACTGAAGCTTTCTTT. Protein product: CASSYPYTEAFF.

This clone was observed at least ten times. V and J are TRBV7-2 and TRBJ2-7; 8 bases fit TRBD2. Germline CDR1 reads SGHTA; CDR2 reads FQGNSA. The CDR3 runs 14 residues. V was clipped by 2 bases and J by 2 bases; unmatched bases: 2. CDR3 region: CASSLQLAAYEQYF. DNA for the CDR3: TGTGCCAGCAGCTTACAACTAGCGGCCTACGAGCAGTACTTC. The full variable domain, in which reference TRBV7-2 and TRBJ2-7 provide the parts outside the CDR3, is GAGVSQSPSNKVTEKGKDVELRCDPISGHTALYWYRQSLGQGLEFLIYFQGNSAPDKSGLPSDRFSAERTGGSVSTLTIQRTQQEDSAVYLCASSLQLAAYEQYFGPGTRLTVT.

V gene TRBV9 combines with J gene TRBJ2-3; D is ambiguous. Germline V gene lookup returns CDR1 SGDLS and CDR2 YYNGEE. The V end lost 0 bases, the J end lost 2 bases, and 10 bases lay between the germline ends. This CDR3 spans 15 amino acids. CDR3 coding DNA: TGTGCCAGCAGCGTAGGGTTATTGTTCACAGATACGCAGTATTTT. Translation gives CASSVGLLFTDTQYF.

Points on this clone: The same CDR3 also results from other DNA sequences found in this sample. This chain uses TRBV29-1 with TRBJ2-5; D not resolved. The germline V gene has CDR1 SQVTM and CDR2 ANQGSEA. This CDR3 spans 11 amino acids. V was cut by 7 bases and J by 1 base, with 7 bases left in between. The CDR3 loop reads CSAGPQETQYF. CDR3 nucleotides: TGCAGCGCCGGGCCCCAAGAGACCCAGTACTTC. Full variable domain (missing parts from reference TRBV29-1 and TRBJ2-5): SAVISQKPSRDICQRGTSLTIQCQVDSQVTMMFWYRQQPGQSLTLIATANQGSEATYESGFVIDKFPISRPNLTFSTLTVSNMSPEDSSIYLCSAGPQETQYFGPGTRLLVL.

This clone occurred once. A single base separates this from a much larger clone, so it may be a read error. The same CDR3 is also encoded by other DNA sequences in this sample. V usage is TRBV7-6 and J usage is TRBJ1-4; perhaps TRBD1 as D (5 bases). The CDR3 loop spans 13 amino acids. Germline-derived CDR1 and CDR2 are SGHVS and FNYEAQ. Trimming removed 4 bases from V and 7 bases from J, with 10 bases in between. The DNA of the CDR3 is TGTGCCAGCAGCTCTCAGGGAGGTGAAAAACTGTTTTTT. Amino acid sequence: CASSSQGGEKLFF. The variable domain in full, with the rest retrieved from reference TRBV7-6 and TRBJ1-4, is GAGVSQSPRYKVTKRGQDVALRCDPISGHVSLYWYRQALGQGPEFLTYFNYEAQQDKSGLPNDRFSAERPEGSISTLTIQRTEQRDSAMYRCASSSQGGEKLFFGSGTQLSVL.

This clone was observed a few times. The rearrangement uses TRBV7-9 and TRBJ2-3, with D tentatively TRBD2 (6 bases). From germline, CDR1 is SEHNR and CDR2 FQNEAQ (reference sequence). V shed 1 base and J shed 4 bases, with 18 bases lying between them. This CDR3 is 17 amino acids long. This CDR3 reads CASSLGSVGGSADTQYF. The CDR3 DNA is TGTGCCAGCAGCTTAGGGTCCGTTGGGGGGAGTGCAGATACGCAGTATTTT.

This clone was seen only a few times. The chain links TRBV30 to TRBJ1-4; the match to TRBD1 covers 7 bases. The CDR3 loop spans 13 amino acids. Losses at the gene ends were 3 bases for V and 4 bases for J; bases not matched to a gene: 2. Germline V CDR1 and CDR2: GTSNPN, SVGIG (reference sequence). The CDR3: CAWRGQDNEKLFF. Here the CDR3 DNA reads TGTGCCTGGAGAGGACAGGATAATGAAAAACTGTTTTTT.